Below, one T cell receptor (beta chain) is given with its context. The target antigen is unknown. The sample is drawn from a study of T cell clonotyping in hematopoietic cell transplantation. Study as a whole: Recipient samples before transplant were obtained post-cytoreduction.

Overall study findings and caveats: Graft donor and pretransplant recipient Inverse Simpson Index values predicted broader posttransplant TCR diversity. After transplant, recipient diversity fell while pathologically expanded clonotypes grew through day 180.

Profiling relied on immunoSEQ multiplex PCR, and the TCRdb table lists in-frame clones only, not all of them. Of some 45,000 clones listed, approximately 82% are singletons. The V gene's germline CDR1 is ENHRY and CDR2 SYGVKD. V was clipped by 10 bases and J by 1 base; unmatched bases: 3. The CDR3 has 12 amino acids. Time point specified: recipient sample about 28 days before transplant, after cytoreduction. The TCR originated in a man between 60 and 70 years old with myelodysplastic syndrome. Some clones in this sample may be carry-over from other donors' samples. The chain is built from TRBV10-3 and TRBJ2-5; 7 bases line up with TRBD2. This material consisted of peripheral blood mononuclear cells, taken before stem cell transplant. The CDR3: CASGGLQETQYF. Here the CDR3 DNA reads TGTGCCAGCGGGGGACTCCAAGAGACCCAGTACTTC.